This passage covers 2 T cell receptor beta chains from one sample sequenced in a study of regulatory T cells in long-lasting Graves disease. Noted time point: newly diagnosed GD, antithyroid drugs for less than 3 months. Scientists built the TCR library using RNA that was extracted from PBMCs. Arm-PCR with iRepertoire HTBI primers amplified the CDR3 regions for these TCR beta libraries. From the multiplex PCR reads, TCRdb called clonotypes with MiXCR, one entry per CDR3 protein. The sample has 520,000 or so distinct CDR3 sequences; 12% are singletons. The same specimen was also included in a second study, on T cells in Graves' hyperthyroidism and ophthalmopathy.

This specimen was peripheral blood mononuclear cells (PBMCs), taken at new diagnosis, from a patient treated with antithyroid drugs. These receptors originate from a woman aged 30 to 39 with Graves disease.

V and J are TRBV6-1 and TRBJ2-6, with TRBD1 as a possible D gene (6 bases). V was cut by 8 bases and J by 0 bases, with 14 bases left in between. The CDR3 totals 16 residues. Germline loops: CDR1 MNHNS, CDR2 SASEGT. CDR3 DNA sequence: TGTGCCAGCGGGCCGGGACACCACTCTGGGGCCAACGTCCTGACTTTC. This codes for CASGPGHHSGANVLTF.

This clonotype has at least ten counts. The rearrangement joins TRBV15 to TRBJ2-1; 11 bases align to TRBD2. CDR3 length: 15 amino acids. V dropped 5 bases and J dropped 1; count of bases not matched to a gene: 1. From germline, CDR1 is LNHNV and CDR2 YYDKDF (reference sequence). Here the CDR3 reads CATSSSGRSYNEQFF. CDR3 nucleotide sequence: TGTGCCACCAGCTCTAGCGGGAGGTCCTACAATGAGCAGTTCTTC.